This TCR beta chain was found in a study of shared clonotypes between healthy human individuals. Splitting of each subset's genomic DNA was done evenly across several immunoSEQ plates. Profiled with immunoSEQ multiplex PCR; TCRdb holds only in-frame clones, not every one. The profile shows approximately 2.5 million clones, about 92% of them singletons. This clone has only a few counts. The antigen is not known. Study findings and constraints: What limited the represented genetic and exposure-history diversity was the small number of donors. Depth was large, yet rarefaction showed that sorted-subset sequencing was incomplete. Only blood underwent sampling, and tissue repertoires likely differ.

The sequencing input was naive CD4+ T cells sorted from blood. The subset denotes: CD45RA+ positively selected. The clonotype comes from a man younger than 30 in good health.

The CDR3 nucleotides are TGTGCCAGCAGCTTTGGGACTAGCGGGAGTCAGTACTTC. It is translated as CASSFGTSGSQYF. The chain joins TRBV7-2 to TRBJ2-7, with 14 bases that match TRBD2. There are 13 residues in the CDR3. CDR1 is SGHTA, CDR2 FQGNSA, per germline. Losses at the gene ends were 3 bases for V and 10 bases for J; bases not matched to a gene: 2.